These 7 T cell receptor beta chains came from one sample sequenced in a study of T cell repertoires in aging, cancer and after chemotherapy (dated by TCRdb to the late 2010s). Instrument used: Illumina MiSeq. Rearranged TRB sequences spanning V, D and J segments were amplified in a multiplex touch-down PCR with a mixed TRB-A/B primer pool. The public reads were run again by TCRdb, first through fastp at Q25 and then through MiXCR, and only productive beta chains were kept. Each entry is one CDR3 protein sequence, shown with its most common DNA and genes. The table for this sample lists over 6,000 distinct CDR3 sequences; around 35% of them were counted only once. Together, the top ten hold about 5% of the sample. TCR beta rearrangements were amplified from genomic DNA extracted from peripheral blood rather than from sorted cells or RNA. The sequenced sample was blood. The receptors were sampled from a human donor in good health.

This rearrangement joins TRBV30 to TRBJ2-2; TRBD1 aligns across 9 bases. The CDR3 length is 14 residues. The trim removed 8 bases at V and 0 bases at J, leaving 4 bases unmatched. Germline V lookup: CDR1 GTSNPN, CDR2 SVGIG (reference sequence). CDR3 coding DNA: TGTGCCGGCCGACAGGGGGCGAACACCGGGGAGCTGTTTTTT. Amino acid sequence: CAGRQGANTGELFF.

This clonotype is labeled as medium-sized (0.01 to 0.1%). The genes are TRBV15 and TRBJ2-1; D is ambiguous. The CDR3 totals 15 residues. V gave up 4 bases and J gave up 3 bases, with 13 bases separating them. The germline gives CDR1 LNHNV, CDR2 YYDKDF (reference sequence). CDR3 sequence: CATSIGTDGYNEQFF. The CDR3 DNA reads TGTGCCACCAGCATAGGAACCGACGGCTACAATGAGCAGTTCTTC.

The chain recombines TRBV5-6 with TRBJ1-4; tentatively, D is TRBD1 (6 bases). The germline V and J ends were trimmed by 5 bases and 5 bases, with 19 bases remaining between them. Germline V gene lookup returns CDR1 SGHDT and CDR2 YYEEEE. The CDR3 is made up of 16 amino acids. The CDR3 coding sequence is TGTGCCAGCAGTCTAGGCCTCGGGACATTAAATGAAAAACTGTTTTTT. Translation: CASSLGLGTLNEKLFF. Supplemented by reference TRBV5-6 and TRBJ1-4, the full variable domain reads DAGVTQSPTHLIKTRGQQVTLRCSPKSGHDTVSWYQQALGQGPQFIFQYYEEEERQRGNFPDRFSGHQFPNYSSELNVNALLLGDSALYLCASSLGLGTLNEKLFFGSGTQLSVL.

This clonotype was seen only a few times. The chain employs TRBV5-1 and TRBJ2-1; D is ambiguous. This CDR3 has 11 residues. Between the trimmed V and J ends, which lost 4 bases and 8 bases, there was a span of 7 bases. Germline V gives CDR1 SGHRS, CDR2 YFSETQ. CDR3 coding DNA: TGCGCCAGCAGCGGATGGGATGAGCAGTTCTTC. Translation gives CASSGWDEQFF.

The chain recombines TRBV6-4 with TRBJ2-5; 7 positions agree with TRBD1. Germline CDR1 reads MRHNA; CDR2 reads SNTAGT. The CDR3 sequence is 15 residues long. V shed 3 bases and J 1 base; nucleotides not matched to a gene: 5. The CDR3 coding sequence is TGTGCCAGCAGTGAATCGGCAGGGGGCCAAGAGACCCAGTACTTC. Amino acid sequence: CASSESAGGQETQYF.

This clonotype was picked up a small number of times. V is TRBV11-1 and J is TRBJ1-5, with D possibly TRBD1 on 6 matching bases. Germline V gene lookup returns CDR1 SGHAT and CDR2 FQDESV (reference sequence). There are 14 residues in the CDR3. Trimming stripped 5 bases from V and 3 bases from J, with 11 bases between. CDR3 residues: CASSSQGYNQPQHF. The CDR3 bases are TGTGCCAGCAGCAGTCAGGGGTACAATCAGCCCCAGCATTTT.

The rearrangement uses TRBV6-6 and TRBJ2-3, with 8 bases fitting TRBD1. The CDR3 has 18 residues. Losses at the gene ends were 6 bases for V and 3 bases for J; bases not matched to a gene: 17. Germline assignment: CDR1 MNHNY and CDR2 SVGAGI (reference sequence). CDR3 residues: CASRITKTGTGDTDTQYF. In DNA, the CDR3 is TGTGCCAGCAGAATAACTAAAACCGGGACAGGAGATACAGATACGCAGTATTTT.